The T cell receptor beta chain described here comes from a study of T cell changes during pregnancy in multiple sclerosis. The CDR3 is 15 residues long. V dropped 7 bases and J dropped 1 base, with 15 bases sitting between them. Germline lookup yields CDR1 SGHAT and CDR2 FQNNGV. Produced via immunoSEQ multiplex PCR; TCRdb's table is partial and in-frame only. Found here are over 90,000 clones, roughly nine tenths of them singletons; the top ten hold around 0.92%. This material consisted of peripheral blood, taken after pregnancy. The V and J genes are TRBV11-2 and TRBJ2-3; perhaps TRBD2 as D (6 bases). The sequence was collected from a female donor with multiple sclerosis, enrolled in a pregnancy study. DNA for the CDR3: TGTGCCAGCACCCACCCGGGACTTGGCACAGATACGCAGTATTTT. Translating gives CASTHPGLGTDTQYF.